This TCR beta chain was sequenced during a study of identical twins. Study-level results: The study drew conclusions from cross-sectional statistical analysis, not from following the same donors.

Template switching created a universal primer site, and the cDNA included unique molecular identifiers. TCRdb redid the calling of the 5' RACE reads with MiXCR, one entry per CDR3 protein. This sample has about 200,000 distinct CDR3 sequences, with more than 6.5% found just once. This clonotype was seen ten or more times. Its antigen is unknown. These data were likewise used in another study, on yellow fever vaccine responses in identical twins.

The sequencing sample was made of memory (CD45RO+) T cells sorted from blood. This TCR came from a young woman in good health.

The CDR3 spells CASSWGTSGRASQETQYF. CDR3 DNA: TGTGCCAGCAGCTGGGGGACTAGCGGGAGGGCTTCCCAAGAGACCCAGTACTTC. The J gene is TRBJ2-5, the V gene TRBV5-5; 16 positions agree with TRBD2. The CDR3 spans 18 residues. The junction had 6 bases not matched to a gene; V was cut back by 3 bases and J by 1 base. Per the germline V gene, CDR1 is SGHKS and CDR2 is YYEKEE (reference sequence).